This T cell receptor beta chain was found in a study of blood T cell repertoires in COVID-19. The wider study: T cells, B-cell-depleted T cells, or PBMCs supplied cDNA or gDNA.

The CDR3 has 15 residues. J gave up 4 bases and V 1 base, and 2 bases lay outside the gene matches. Germline V gene lookup returns CDR1 SNHLY and CDR2 FYNNEI. In the original processing: Estimation of nucleated cell counts relied on the amplification of reference gene primers. TCRdb's copy holds only in-frame clones and misses some; the assay was immunoSEQ multiplex PCR. V and J calls and clone size are those listed in that table; D and trimming were worked out from the DNA. The table lists around 100,000 clones, approximately 89% of them singletons. The receptor comes from a man in his fifties or sixties with active COVID-19. The sequencing input was peripheral blood. V and J are TRBV2 and TRBJ2-1, with 9 bases fitting TRBD2. The CDR3 here is CASSEGSGGYNEQFF. The CDR3 DNA reads TGTGCCAGCAGTGAAGGGAGCGGGGGGTACAATGAGCAGTTCTTC. Full variable domain (outside the CDR3, taken from reference TRBV2 and TRBJ2-1): EPEVTQTPSHQVTQMGQEVILRCVPISNHLYFYWYRQILGQKVEFLVSFYNNEISEKSEIFDDQFSVERPDGSNFTLKIRSTKLEDSAMYFCASSEGSGGYNEQFFGPGTRLTVL.